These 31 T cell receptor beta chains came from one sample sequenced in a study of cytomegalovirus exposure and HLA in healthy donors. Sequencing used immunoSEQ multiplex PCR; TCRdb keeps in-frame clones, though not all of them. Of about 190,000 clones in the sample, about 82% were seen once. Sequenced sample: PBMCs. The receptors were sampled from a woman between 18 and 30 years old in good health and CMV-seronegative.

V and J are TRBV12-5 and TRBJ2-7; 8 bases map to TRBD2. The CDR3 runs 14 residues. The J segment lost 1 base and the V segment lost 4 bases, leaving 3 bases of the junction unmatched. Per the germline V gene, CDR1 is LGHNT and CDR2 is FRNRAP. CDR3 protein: CASGSSGGSYEQYF. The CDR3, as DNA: TGTGCTAGTGGTTCCTCGGGGGGGTCCTACGAGCAGTACTTC.

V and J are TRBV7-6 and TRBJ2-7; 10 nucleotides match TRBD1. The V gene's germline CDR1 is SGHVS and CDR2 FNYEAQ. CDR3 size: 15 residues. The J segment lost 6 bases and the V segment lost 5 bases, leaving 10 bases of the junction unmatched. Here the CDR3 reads CASSTRQGARSEQYF. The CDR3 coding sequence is TGTGCCAGCAGCACCCGACAGGGGGCGCGTTCCGAGCAGTACTTC.

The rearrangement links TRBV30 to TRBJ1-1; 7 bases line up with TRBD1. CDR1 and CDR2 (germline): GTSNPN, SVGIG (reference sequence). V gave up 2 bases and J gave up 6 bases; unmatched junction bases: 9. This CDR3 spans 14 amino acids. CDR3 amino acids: CAWSRQGSSAEAFF. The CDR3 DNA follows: TGTGCCTGGAGTCGACAGGGCTCATCGGCTGAAGCTTTCTTT.

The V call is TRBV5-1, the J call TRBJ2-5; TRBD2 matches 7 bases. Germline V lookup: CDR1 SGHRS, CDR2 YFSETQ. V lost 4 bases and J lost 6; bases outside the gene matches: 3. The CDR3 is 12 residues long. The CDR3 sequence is CASSGRVQTQYF. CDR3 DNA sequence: TGCGCCAGCAGCGGGAGGGTGCAGACCCAGTACTTC.

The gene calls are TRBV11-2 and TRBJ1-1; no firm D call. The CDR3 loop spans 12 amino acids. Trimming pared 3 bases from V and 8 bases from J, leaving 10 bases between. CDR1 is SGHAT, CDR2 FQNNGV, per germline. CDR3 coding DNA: TGTGCCAGCAGCTTCTCGACAAGCGAAGCTTTCTTT. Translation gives CASSFSTSEAFF.

CDR3 bases: TGTGCCAGCAGTTTGTCCGGGACAGGGGGCGGGACAGATACGCAGTATTTT. Translated, it gives CASSLSGTGGGTDTQYF. V usage is TRBV27 and J usage is TRBJ2-3; 12 nucleotides align to TRBD1. The CDR3 runs 17 residues. Germline-derived CDR1 and CDR2 are MNHEY and SMNVEV (reference sequence). The V and J ends lost 3 bases and 3 bases, in that order; junction bases with no gene match: 7.

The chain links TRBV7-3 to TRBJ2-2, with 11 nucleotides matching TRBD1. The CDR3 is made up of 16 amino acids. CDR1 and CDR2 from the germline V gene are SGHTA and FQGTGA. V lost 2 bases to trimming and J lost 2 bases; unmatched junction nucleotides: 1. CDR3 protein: CASSLWTGGNTGELFF. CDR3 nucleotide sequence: TGTGCCAGCAGCTTATGGACAGGGGGCAACACCGGGGAGCTGTTTTTT.

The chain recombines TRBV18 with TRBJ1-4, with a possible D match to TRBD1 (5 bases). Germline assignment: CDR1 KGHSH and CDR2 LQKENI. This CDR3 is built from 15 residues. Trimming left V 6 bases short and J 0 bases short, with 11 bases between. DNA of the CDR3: TGTGCCAGCTCCGCGACAGTTGCAACTAATGAAAAACTGTTTTTT. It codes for CASSATVATNEKLFF. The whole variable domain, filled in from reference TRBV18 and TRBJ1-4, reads NAGVMQNPRHLVRRRGQEARLRCSPMKGHSHVYWYRQLPEEGLKFMVYLQKENIIDESGMPKERFSAEFPKEGPSILRIQQVVRGDSAAYFCASSATVATNEKLFFGSGTQLSVL.

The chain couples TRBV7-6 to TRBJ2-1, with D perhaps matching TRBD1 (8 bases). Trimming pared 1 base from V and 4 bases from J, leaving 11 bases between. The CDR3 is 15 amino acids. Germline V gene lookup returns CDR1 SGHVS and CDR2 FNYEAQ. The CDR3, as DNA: TGTGCCAGCAGCTTAGACAGGGGGGGGTACAATGAGCAGTTCTTC. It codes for CASSLDRGGYNEQFF.

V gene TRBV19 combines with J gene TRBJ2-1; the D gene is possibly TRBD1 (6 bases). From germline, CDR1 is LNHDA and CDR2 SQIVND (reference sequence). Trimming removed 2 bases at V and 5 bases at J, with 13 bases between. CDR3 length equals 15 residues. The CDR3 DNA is TGTGCCAGTAGTATACAACAGGGTGCGAACAATGAGCAGTTCTTC. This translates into CASSIQQGANNEQFF.

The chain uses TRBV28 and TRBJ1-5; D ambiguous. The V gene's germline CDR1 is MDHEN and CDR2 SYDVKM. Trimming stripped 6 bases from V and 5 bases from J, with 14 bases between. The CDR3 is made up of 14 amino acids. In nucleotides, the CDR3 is TGTGCCAGCAGGAACTGGAGGGTTGATCAGCCCCAGCATTTT. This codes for CASRNWRVDQPQHF.

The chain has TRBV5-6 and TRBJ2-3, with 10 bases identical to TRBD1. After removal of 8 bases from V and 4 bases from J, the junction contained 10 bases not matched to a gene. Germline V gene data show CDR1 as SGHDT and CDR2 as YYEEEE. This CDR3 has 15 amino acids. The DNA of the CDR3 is TGTGCCAGTCAAAGGTGGGACAGGGGTCCAGATACGCAGTATTTT. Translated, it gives CASQRWDRGPDTQYF.

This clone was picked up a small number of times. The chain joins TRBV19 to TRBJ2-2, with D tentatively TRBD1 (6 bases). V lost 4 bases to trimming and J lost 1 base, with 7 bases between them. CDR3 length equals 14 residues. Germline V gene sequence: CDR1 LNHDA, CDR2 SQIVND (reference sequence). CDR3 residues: CASSRGQNTGELFF. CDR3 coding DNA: TGTGCCAGTAGTAGGGGACAGAACACCGGGGAGCTGTTTTTT.

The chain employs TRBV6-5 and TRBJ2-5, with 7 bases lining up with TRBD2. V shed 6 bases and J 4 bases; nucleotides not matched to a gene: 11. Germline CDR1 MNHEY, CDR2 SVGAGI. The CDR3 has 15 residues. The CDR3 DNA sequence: TGTGCCAGCAGGTTTTTGAGCGGGGAAATAGAGACCCAGTACTTC. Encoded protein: CASRFLSGEIETQYF.

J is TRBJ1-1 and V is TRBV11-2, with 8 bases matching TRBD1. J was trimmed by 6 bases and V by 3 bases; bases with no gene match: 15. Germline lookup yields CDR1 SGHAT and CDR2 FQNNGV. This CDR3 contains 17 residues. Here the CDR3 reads CASSFSPTGAKNAEAFF. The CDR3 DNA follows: TGTGCCAGCAGCTTTTCCCCGACAGGGGCGAAAAACGCTGAAGCTTTCTTT.

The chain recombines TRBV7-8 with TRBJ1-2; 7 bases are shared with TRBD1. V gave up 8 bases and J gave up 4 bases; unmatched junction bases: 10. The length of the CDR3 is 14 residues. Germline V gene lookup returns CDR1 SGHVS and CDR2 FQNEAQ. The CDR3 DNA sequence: TGTGCCAGCGGGGTACGGGACAGTGGCTATGGCTACACCTTC. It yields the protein CASGVRDSGYGYTF.

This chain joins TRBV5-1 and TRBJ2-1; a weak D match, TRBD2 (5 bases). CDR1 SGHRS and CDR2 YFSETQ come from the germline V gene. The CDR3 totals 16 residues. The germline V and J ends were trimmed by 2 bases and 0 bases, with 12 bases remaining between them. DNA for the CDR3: TGCGCCAGCAGCTTTTCGAGCGGTAGCTCCTACAATGAGCAGTTCTTC. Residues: CASSFSSGSSYNEQFF.

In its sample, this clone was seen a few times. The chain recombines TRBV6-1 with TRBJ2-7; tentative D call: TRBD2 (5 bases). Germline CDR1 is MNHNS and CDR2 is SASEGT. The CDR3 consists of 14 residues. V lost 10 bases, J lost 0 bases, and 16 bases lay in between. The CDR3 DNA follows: TGTGCCACCGAGATGGACTGGGGCTCCTACGAGCAGTACTTC. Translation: CATEMDWGSYEQYF.

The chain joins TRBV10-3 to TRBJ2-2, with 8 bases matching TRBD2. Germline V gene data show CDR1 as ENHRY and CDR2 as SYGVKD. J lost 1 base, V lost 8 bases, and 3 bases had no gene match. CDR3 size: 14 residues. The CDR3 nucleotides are TGTGCCATCCGGGCGGGGGGGAACACCGGGGAGCTGTTTTTT. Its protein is CAIRAGGNTGELFF.

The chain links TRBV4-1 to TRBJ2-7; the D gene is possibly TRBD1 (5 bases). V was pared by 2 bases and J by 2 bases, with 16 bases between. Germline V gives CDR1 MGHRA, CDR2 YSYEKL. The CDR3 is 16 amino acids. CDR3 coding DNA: TGCGCCAGCAGCCAACCAGAATCAGGGTACCCCTACGAGCAGTACTTC. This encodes CASSQPESGYPYEQYF.

The CDR3 DNA is TGTGCCAGCAGCTTACGGGGGGTTGGCTACACCTTC. This gives the protein CASSLRGVGYTF. This chain joins TRBV11-2 and TRBJ1-2, with a tentative D call TRBD1 (5 bases). Germline V gene lookup returns CDR1 SGHAT and CDR2 FQNNGV. The V and J ends lost 2 bases and 7 bases respectively, with 8 bases between them. The CDR3 length is 12 residues. The entire variable domain, with the rest obtained from reference TRBV11-2 and TRBJ1-2, is as follows: EAGVAQSPRYKIIEKRQSVAFWCNPISGHATLYWYQQILGQGPKLLIQFQNNGVVDDSQLPKDRFSAERLKGVDSTLKIQPAKLEDSAVYLCASSLRGVGYTFGSGTRLTVV.

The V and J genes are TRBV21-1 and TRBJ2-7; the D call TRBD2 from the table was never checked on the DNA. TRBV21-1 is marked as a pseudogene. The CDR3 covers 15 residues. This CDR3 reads CASSTPSGSRYEQYF. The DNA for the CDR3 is TGTGCCAGCAGCACCCCAAGCGGGAGCCGCTACGAGCAGTACTTC.

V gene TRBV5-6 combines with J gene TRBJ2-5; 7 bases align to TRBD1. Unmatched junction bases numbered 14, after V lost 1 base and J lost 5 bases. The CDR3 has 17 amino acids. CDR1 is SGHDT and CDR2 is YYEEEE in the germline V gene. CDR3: CASSLNSAFTGVETQYF. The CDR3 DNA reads TGTGCCAGCAGCTTGAATTCAGCGTTTACAGGGGTTGAGACCCAGTACTTC.

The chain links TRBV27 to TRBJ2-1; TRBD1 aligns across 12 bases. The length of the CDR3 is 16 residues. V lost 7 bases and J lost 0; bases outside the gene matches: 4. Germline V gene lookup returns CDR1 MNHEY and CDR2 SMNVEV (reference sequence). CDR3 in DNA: TGTGCCAGCATCGGGACAGGGGGCGGCTCCTACAATGAGCAGTTCTTC. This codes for CASIGTGGGSYNEQFF.

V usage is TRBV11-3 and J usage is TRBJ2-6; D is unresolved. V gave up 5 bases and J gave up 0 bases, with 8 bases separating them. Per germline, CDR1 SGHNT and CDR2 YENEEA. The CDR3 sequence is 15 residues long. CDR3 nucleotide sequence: TGTGCCAGCAGCCCCGGTTACTCTGGGGCCAACGTCCTGACTTTC. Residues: CASSPGYSGANVLTF.

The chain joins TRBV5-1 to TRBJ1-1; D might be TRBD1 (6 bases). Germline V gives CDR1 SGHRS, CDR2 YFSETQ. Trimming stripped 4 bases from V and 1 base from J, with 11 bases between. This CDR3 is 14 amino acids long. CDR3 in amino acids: CASSAGTPNTEAFF. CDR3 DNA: TGCGCCAGCAGCGCAGGGACACCGAACACTGAAGCTTTCTTT. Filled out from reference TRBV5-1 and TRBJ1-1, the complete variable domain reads KAGVTQTPRYLIKTRGQQVTLSCSPISGHRSVSWYQQTPGQGLQFLFEYFSETQRNKGNFPGRFSGRQFSNSRSEMNVSTLELGDSALYLCASSAGTPNTEAFFGQGTRLTVV.

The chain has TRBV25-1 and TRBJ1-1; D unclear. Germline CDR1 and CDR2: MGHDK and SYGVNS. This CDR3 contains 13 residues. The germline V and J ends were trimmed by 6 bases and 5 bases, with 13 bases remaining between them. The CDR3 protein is CASSRGSLTEAFF. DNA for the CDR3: TGTGCCAGCAGCCGCGGGAGTTTAACTGAAGCTTTCTTT.

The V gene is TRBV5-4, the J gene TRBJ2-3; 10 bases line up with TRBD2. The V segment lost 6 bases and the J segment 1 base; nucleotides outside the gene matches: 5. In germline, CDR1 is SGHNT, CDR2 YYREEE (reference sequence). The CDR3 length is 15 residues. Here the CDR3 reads CASTLTSGRTDTQYF. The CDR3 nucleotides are TGTGCCAGCACCCTGACTAGCGGGCGCACAGATACGCAGTATTTT.

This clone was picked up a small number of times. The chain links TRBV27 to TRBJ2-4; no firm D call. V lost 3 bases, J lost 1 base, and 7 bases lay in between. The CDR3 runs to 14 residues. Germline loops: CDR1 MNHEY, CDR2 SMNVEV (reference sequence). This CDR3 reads CASSFSRAKNIQYF. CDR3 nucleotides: TGTGCCAGCAGTTTCAGCAGGGCCAAAAACATTCAGTACTTC.

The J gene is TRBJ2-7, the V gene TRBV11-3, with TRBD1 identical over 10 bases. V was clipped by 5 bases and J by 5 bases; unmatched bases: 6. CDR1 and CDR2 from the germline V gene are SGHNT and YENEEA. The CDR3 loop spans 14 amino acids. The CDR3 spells CASSRGQGPDEQYF. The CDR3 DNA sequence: TGTGCCAGCAGCAGGGGACAGGGGCCCGACGAGCAGTACTTC. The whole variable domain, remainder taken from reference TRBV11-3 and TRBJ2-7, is EAGVVQSPRYKIIEKKQPVAFWCNPISGHNTLYWYLQNLGQGPELLIRYENEEAVDDSQLPKDRFSAERLKGVDSTLKIQPAELGDSAVYLCASSRGQGPDEQYFGPGTRLTVT.

CDR3 DNA: TGTGCCAGCAGCCCGGACAGGGGCCTTCCCTCAGATACGCAGTATTTT. Its translation: CASSPDRGLPSDTQYF. The V call is TRBV5-6, the J call TRBJ2-3, with 9 bases that match TRBD1. The CDR3 contains 16 residues. Germline-derived CDR1 and CDR2 are SGHDT and YYEEEE. V shed 4 bases and J 4 bases; nucleotides not matched to a gene: 10.